The 27 T cell receptor beta chains in this list originate from one sample, sequenced in a study of blood T cell repertoires in COVID-19. Assay: immunoSEQ multiplex PCR; the TCRdb copy retains only in-frame clones and omits some. The table records approximately 350,000 clones, approximately 86% of them present only once. Specimen: peripheral blood. Every receptor here comes from a woman aged 60-75 years with COVID-19, enrolled during active disease.

The V and J genes are TRBV4-3 and TRBJ2-2; D might be TRBD2 (7 bases). Germline V gene lookup returns CDR1 LGHNA and CDR2 YSLEER. CDR3 length: 17 amino acids. V was trimmed by 1 base and J by 6 bases, leaving 18 bases between them. CDR3 residues: CASSQATTMGGPGELFF. The CDR3 bases are TGCGCCAGCAGCCAAGCCACAACGATGGGGGGGCCCGGGGAGCTGTTTTTT.

The DNA of the CDR3 is TGTGCCTGGAGTTCGGACAGACTGAACTATGGCTACACCTTC. Amino acids: CAWSSDRLNYGYTF. The chain uses TRBV30 and TRBJ1-2, with D possibly matching TRBD1 (6 bases). Trimming removed 2 bases at V and 2 bases at J, with 12 bases between. From germline, CDR1 is GTSNPN and CDR2 SVGIG (reference sequence). The CDR3 covers 14 residues.

This chain uses TRBV6-6 with TRBJ2-7; TRBD1 is a possible D gene (5 bases). V was clipped by 2 bases and J by 4 bases, with 18 bases between them. The germline CDR1 and CDR2 sequences are MNHNY and SVGAGI (reference sequence). The CDR3 covers 16 residues. CDR3 region: CASSYPGMGQKYEQYF. CDR3 DNA: TGTGCCAGCAGTTACCCGGGCATGGGGCAAAAGTACGAGCAGTACTTC.

This rearrangement joins TRBV5-4 to TRBJ1-4; a possible D gene is TRBD1 (5 bases). Germline lookup yields CDR1 SGHNT and CDR2 YYREEE (reference sequence). The CDR3 spans 16 residues. Trimming left V 4 bases short and J 4 bases short, with 17 bases between. The DNA of the CDR3 is TGTGCCAGCAGCAACTACGGACAAGGGTATAATGAAAAACTGTTTTTT. Its translation is CASSNYGQGYNEKLFF.

This clone was recorded once. The chain is built from TRBV6-6 and TRBJ1-3, with unresolved D. Trimming cost V 8 bases and J 0 bases, with 8 bases left between them. Per the germline V gene, CDR1 is MNHNY and CDR2 is SVGAGI (reference sequence). The CDR3 is 13 amino acids. CDR3 residues: CASGESSGNTIYF. CDR3 nucleotides: TGTGCCAGCGGGGAGAGCTCTGGAAACACCATATATTTT.

The chain recombines TRBV19 with TRBJ2-3; D is unresolved. The V end lost 0 bases, the J end lost 0 bases, and 7 bases lay between the germline ends. CDR1 is LNHDA, CDR2 SQIVND, per germline (reference sequence). The CDR3 is 15 amino acids. The CDR3 protein is CASSIELSSTDTQYF. The DNA of the CDR3 is TGTGCCAGTAGTATAGAGCTATCTAGCACAGATACGCAGTATTTT.

This clone was detected once. The chain employs TRBV29-1 and TRBJ2-5, with TRBD2 matching 10 bases. CDR1 is SQVTM, CDR2 ANQGSEA, per germline. J gave up 5 bases and V 4 bases, and 7 bases lay outside the gene matches. The length of the CDR3 is 14 residues. CDR3 protein: CSVGQLAGLETQYF. The CDR3 bases are TGCAGCGTTGGGCAACTAGCGGGGTTGGAGACCCAGTACTTC. Full variable domain (missing parts from reference TRBV29-1 and TRBJ2-5): SAVISQKPSRDICQRGTSLTIQCQVDSQVTMMFWYRQQPGQSLTLIATANQGSEATYESGFVIDKFPISRPNLTFSTLTVSNMSPEDSSIYLCSVGQLAGLETQYFGPGTRLLVL.

In its sample, this clone was seen once. CDR3 loop: CASSFSGAKYNEQFF. In nucleotides, the CDR3 is TGTGCCAGCAGTTTCAGCGGGGCTAAATACAATGAGCAGTTCTTC. V gene TRBV27 combines with J gene TRBJ2-1, with 7 positions matching TRBD2. V lost 3 bases to trimming and J lost 4 bases; unmatched junction nucleotides: 6. The CDR3 has 15 residues. Germline-derived CDR1 and CDR2 are MNHEY and SMNVEV (reference sequence).

The V and J genes are TRBV5-4 and TRBJ2-7, with 10 bases lining up with TRBD2. CDR3 length: 17 residues. J was trimmed by 7 bases and V by 4 bases; bases with no gene match: 17. CDR1 SGHNT and CDR2 YYREEE come from the germline V gene (reference sequence). This chain's CDR3 is CASSPDPTSGWRGEQYF. CDR3 bases: TGTGCCAGCAGCCCGGACCCGACTAGCGGGTGGAGGGGGGAGCAGTACTTC.

The chain has TRBV15 and TRBJ1-1; 9 bases agree with TRBD1. V shed 6 bases, J shed 4 bases, and the junction held 15 bases outside the gene matches. This CDR3 has 17 residues. CDR1 is LNHNV, CDR2 YYDKDF, per germline (reference sequence). The DNA for the CDR3 is TGTGCCACCAGGGGAGCGGGACAGGGTACCGAAGGCACTGAAGCTTTCTTT. Residues: CATRGAGQGTEGTEAFF. Using reference TRBV15 and TRBJ1-1 for the parts outside the CDR3, the full variable domain is DAMVIQNPRYQVTQFGKPVTLSCSQTLNHNVMYWYQQKSSQAPKLLFHYYDKDFNNEADTPDNFQSRRPNTSFCFLDIRSPGLGDTAMYLCATRGAGQGTEGTEAFFGQGTRLTVV.

This chain uses TRBV18 with TRBJ1-3, with unresolved D. V was shortened by 0 bases and J by 7 bases, with 10 bases between the two germline ends. Germline loops: CDR1 KGHSH, CDR2 LQKENI. This CDR3 comprises 14 residues. The CDR3 sequence is CASSPPARANTIYF. In DNA form, the CDR3 reads TGTGCCAGCTCACCACCTGCGAGGGCCAACACCATATATTTT. Full variable domain (rest looked up from reference TRBV18 and TRBJ1-3): NAGVMQNPRHLVRRRGQEARLRCSPMKGHSHVYWYRQLPEEGLKFMVYLQKENIIDESGMPKERFSAEFPKEGPSILRIQQVVRGDSAAYFCASSPPARANTIYFGEGSWLTVV.

The rearrangement joins TRBV12-5 to TRBJ2-2; the D gene is possibly TRBD2 (5 bases). CDR1 LGHNT and CDR2 FRNRAP come from the germline V gene. Trimming stripped 0 bases from V and 4 bases from J, with 12 bases between. The CDR3 runs to 16 residues. For the CDR3, the DNA is TGTGCTAGTGGTTTGGTACTCGGGGTCGGCACCGGGGAGCTGTTTTTT. This codes for CASGLVLGVGTGELFF.

The chain has TRBV2 and TRBJ2-7; 9 bases map to TRBD1. The V gene's germline CDR1 is SNHLY and CDR2 FYNNEI. Unmatched junction bases numbered 7, after V lost 8 bases and J lost 2 bases. The CDR3 has 14 amino acids. Here the CDR3 reads CASGGGTGTYEQYF. CDR3 in DNA: TGTGCCAGCGGTGGTGGGACAGGGACCTACGAGCAGTACTTC.

V gene TRBV5-4 combines with J gene TRBJ2-2, with a weak D call TRBD2 (6 bases). V dropped 2 bases and J dropped 5 bases, with 13 bases sitting between them. The CDR3 extends over 15 amino acids. Germline values: CDR1 SGHNT, CDR2 YYREEE (reference sequence). The CDR3 bases are TGTGCCAGCAGCTTCGGGGGATTAGCAACCGGGGAGCTGTTTTTT. Its translation is CASSFGGLATGELFF. The entire variable domain, with the rest obtained from reference TRBV5-4 and TRBJ2-2, is as follows: ETGVTQSPTHLIKTRGQQVTLRCSSQSGHNTVSWYQQALGQGPQFIFQYYREEENGRGNFPPRFSGLQFPNYSSELNVNALELDDSALYLCASSFGGLATGELFFGEGSRLTVL.

This clone was picked up one time. This chain links TRBV7-8 with TRBJ2-1; the match to TRBD1 covers 9 bases. CDR3 size: 15 residues. Unmatched junction bases numbered 8, after V lost 4 bases and J lost 7 bases. Germline V gives CDR1 SGHVS, CDR2 FQNEAQ. The CDR3 DNA follows: TGTGCCAGCAGCTGGGGAGGGACAGGGAAGAATGAGCAGTTCTTC. Protein product: CASSWGGTGKNEQFF.

The CDR3 sequence: CASSLRGDYEKLFF. For the CDR3, the DNA is TGTGCCAGCAGTCTTCGAGGAGATTACGAAAAACTGTTTTTT. The chain links TRBV9 to TRBJ1-4; no definite D call. In germline, CDR1 is SGDLS, CDR2 YYNGEE. V shed 5 bases and J shed 8 bases, with 16 bases lying between them. The CDR3 sequence is 14 residues long.

The J gene is TRBJ1-2, the V gene TRBV7-9; 10 bases align to TRBD1. V lost 3 bases and J lost 6; bases outside the gene matches: 4. CDR1 SEHNR and CDR2 FQNEAQ come from the germline V gene (reference sequence). This CDR3 is 14 amino acids long. CDR3 coding DNA: TGTGCCAGCAGCTTTCGGACAGGGGGTAATGGCTACACCTTC. The encoded protein is CASSFRTGGNGYTF.

CDR3 nucleotides: TGTGCCAGCAGCCAAGAGATGGGACAGGTCTCTGGAAACACCATATATTTT. This sequence encodes CASSQEMGQVSGNTIYF. This chain joins TRBV14 and TRBJ1-3, with 8 bases matching TRBD1. The CDR3 has 17 residues. Per germline, CDR1 SGHDN and CDR2 FVKESK. Unmatched junction bases numbered 4, after V lost 0 bases and J lost 0 bases.

The chain combines TRBV11-3 with TRBJ2-3; D unclear. The CDR3 spans 14 residues. The V end was cut by 1 base, the J end by 4 bases, with 9 bases between. Germline V gene lookup returns CDR1 SGHNT and CDR2 YENEEA. The CDR3 sequence is CASSLGSTSDTQYF. Here the CDR3 DNA reads TGTGCCAGCAGCTTAGGGTCTACTTCAGATACGCAGTATTTT.

The chain has TRBV28 and TRBJ2-3; D may be TRBD2 (5 bases). Looked up from germline, CDR1 is MDHEN and CDR2 is SYDVKM. The CDR3 totals 15 residues. The V end was cut by 2 bases, the J end by 7 bases, with 16 bases between. CDR3 in amino acids: CASSLRTRALYTQYF. The CDR3, as DNA: TGTGCCAGCAGTTTAAGGACTCGGGCGCTATATACGCAGTATTTT.

This clone has only one observation. The V gene is TRBV6-6, the J gene TRBJ2-2; 10 bases match TRBD1. In germline, CDR1 is MNHNY, CDR2 SVGAGI (reference sequence). Trimming took 6 bases from V and 5 from J; bases not matched to a gene: 3. The CDR3 covers 14 residues. DNA of the CDR3: TGTGCCAGCAGGGGACAGGGGTTTACCGGGGAGCTGTTTTTT. Its translation: CASRGQGFTGELFF.

V is TRBV5-4 and J is TRBJ2-6; D perhaps matches TRBD1 (5 bases). CDR1 is SGHNT, CDR2 YYREEE, per germline (reference sequence). Trimming shortened V by 0 bases and J by 0 bases, and 19 bases separated the two germline ends. CDR3 length: 20 amino acids. The CDR3 reads CASSLGGMTGANSGANVLTF. DNA for the CDR3: TGTGCCAGCAGCTTGGGGGGCATGACGGGTGCTAACTCTGGGGCCAACGTCCTGACTTTC.

The V gene is TRBV6-2 or TRBV6-3, the J gene TRBJ2-5; no definite D call. The germline V gene encodes CDR1 MNHEY and CDR2 SVGEGT. V shed 3 bases and J shed 1 base, with 9 bases lying between them. The CDR3 sequence is 14 residues long. CDR3 loop: CASSYEQLQETQYF. The CDR3 DNA follows: TGTGCCAGCAGTTATGAACAGCTCCAAGAGACCCAGTACTTC.

The chain has TRBV5-1 and TRBJ2-5; D is possibly TRBD2 (7 bases). This CDR3 has 14 residues. CDR1 SGHRS and CDR2 YFSETQ come from the germline V gene. V lost 6 bases and J lost 5, with 17 bases in between. The CDR3 DNA reads as TGCGCCAGCAATGCACGGGGGGCGTGGGAGACCCAGTACTTC. Protein: CASNARGAWETQYF.

As concerns this clone: Because the CDR3's place on the DNA is in doubt, the DNA is left out and the CDR3 is given as listed by TCRdb. The V and J genes are TRBV12-3 or TRBV12-4 and TRBJ2-7; TRBD2, the D gene given by the table, was not confirmed from the DNA. Both ends counted, the CDR3 spans 12 residues. Here the CDR3 reads CASSFASGTASF.

The genes are TRBV21-1 and TRBJ1-2; the table's D call TRBD1 went unverified against the DNA. TRBV21-1 is labeled a pseudogene. The CDR3 is 15 residues long. The CDR3 nucleotides read TGTGCCAGCAGCGGCCGACAGGTCTCTAACTATGGCTACACCTTC. This gives the protein CASSGRQVSNYGYTF.

This chain connects TRBV6-5 to TRBJ2-7; 8 bases align to TRBD1. The CDR3 totals 15 residues. Germline V gene data show CDR1 as MNHEY and CDR2 as SVGAGI. With V trimmed by 0 bases and J by 4 bases, 5 bases remained unmatched. The CDR3 nucleotides read TGTGCCAGCAGTTACTCACAGGGGGACCTTTACGAGCAGTACTTC. This encodes CASSYSQGDLYEQYF.